The present entry profiles one T cell receptor (beta chain) with its context. The antigen remains undetermined. This sample stems from a study of shared clonotypes between healthy human individuals. Study results and limitations: Blood alone was sampled, and tissue repertoires likely differ.

The CDR3 length is 14 residues. Germline V gene data show CDR1 as SGHAT and CDR2 as FQNNGV. Trimming took 3 bases from V and 1 from J, leaving 9 bases between them. This table comes from immunoSEQ multiplex PCR, and its TCRdb copy is limited to in-frame clones, with some not included. The data contain 2 million to 2.5 million clones, 95% of them singletons. Sequenced material: naive CD4+ T cells sorted from blood. The sample's subset: CD45RA+ positively selected. The genes are TRBV11-2 and TRBJ2-5; D uncertain. This receptor was obtained from a man between 18 and 29 years old in good health. Here the CDR3 DNA reads TGTGCCAGCAGCTTCATGGCACTCCAAGAGACCCAGTACTTC. Residues: CASSFMALQETQYF. The variable domain in full, with the rest retrieved from reference TRBV11-2 and TRBJ2-5, is EAGVAQSPRYKIIEKRQSVAFWCNPISGHATLYWYQQILGQGPKLLIQFQNNGVVDDSQLPKDRFSAERLKGVDSTLKIQPAKLEDSAVYLCASSFMALQETQYFGPGTRLLVL.